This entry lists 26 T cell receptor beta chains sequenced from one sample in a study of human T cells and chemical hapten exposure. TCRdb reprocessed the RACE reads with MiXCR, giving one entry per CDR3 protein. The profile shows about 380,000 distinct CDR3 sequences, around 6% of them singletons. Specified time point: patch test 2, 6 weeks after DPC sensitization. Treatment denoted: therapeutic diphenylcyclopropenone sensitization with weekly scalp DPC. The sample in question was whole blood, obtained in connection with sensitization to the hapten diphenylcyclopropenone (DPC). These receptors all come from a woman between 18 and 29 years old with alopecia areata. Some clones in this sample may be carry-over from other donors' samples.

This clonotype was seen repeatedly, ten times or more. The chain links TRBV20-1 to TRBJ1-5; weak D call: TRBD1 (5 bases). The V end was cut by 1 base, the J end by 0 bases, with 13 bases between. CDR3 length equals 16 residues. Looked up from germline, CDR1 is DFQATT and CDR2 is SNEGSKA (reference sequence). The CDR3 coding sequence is TGCAGTGCTAGAGCCGGGACCTTACTTAGCAATCAGCCCCAGCATTTT. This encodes CSARAGTLLSNQPQHF.

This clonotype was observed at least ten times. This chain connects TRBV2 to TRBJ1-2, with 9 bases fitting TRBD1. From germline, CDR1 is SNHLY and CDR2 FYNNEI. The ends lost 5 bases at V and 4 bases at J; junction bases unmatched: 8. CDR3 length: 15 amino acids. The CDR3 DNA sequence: TGTGCCAGCAGTCTAACAGGGGGCCCTAGCTATGGCTACACCTTC. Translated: CASSLTGGPSYGYTF. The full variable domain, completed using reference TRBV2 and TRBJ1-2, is EPEVTQTPSHQVTQMGQEVILRCVPISNHLYFYWYRQILGQKVEFLVSFYNNEISEKSEIFDDQFSVERPDGSNFTLKIRSTKLEDSAMYFCASSLTGGPSYGYTFGSGTRLTVV.

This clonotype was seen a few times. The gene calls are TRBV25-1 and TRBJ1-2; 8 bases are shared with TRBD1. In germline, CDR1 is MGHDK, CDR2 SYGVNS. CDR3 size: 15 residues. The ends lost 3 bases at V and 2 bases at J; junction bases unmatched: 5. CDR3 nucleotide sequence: TGTGCCAGCAGTGATCGGACAGGGACAAACTATGGCTACACCTTC. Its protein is CASSDRTGTNYGYTF.

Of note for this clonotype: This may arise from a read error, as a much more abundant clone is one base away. Here the CDR3 reads CASSYSSTGTTGAFF. DNA of the CDR3: TGTGCCAGCAGTTACTCGAGTACAGGGACCACTGGAGCTTTCTTT. The J gene is TRBJ1-1, the V gene TRBV6-5, with D possibly matching TRBD1 (6 bases). CDR1 MNHEY and CDR2 SVGAGI come from the germline V gene. This CDR3 has 15 amino acids.

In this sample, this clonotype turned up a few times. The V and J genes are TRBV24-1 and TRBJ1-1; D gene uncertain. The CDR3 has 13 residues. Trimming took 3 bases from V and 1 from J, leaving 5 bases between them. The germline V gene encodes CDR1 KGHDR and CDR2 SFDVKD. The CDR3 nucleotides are TGTGCCACCAGTGATGCATCGAACACTGAAGCTTTCTTT. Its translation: CATSDASNTEAFF.

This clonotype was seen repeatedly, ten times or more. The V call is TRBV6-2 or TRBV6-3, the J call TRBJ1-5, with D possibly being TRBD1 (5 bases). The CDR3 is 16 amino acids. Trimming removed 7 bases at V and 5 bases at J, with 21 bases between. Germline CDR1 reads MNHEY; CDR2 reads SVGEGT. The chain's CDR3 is CASTPRGHGIDQPQHF. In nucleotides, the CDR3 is TGTGCCAGCACCCCGCGGGGCCACGGGATAGATCAGCCCCAGCATTTT.

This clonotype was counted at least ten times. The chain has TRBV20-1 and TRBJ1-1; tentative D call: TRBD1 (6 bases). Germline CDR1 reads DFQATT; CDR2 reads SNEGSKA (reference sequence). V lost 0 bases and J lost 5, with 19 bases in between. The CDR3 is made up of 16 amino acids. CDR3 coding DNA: TGCAGTGCTAGAGATCCTAAAGGGGGGGGTTGGACTGAAGCTTTCTTT. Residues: CSARDPKGGGWTEAFF.

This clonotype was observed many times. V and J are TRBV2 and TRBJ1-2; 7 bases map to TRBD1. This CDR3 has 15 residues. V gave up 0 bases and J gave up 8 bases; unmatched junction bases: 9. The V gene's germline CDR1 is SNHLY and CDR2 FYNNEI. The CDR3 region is CASSEAGLQGRGYTF. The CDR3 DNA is TGTGCCAGCAGTGAAGCTGGACTACAGGGGAGAGGCTACACCTTC.

The CDR3 nucleotides are TGTGCCAGTGAAGCCGGGGCTGAAGCTTTCTTT. Protein: CASEAGAEAFF. The V and J genes are TRBV7-9 and TRBJ1-1; no definite D call. V lost 9 bases and J lost 6, with 11 bases in between. Looked up from germline, CDR1 is SEHNR and CDR2 is FQNEAQ (reference sequence). The CDR3 runs 11 residues.

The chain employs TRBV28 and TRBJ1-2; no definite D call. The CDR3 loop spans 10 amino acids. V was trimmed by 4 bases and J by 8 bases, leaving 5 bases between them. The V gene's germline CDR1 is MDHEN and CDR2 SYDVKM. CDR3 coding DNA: TGTGCCAGCAGTTCCCAAGGCTACACCTTC. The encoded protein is CASSSQGYTF.

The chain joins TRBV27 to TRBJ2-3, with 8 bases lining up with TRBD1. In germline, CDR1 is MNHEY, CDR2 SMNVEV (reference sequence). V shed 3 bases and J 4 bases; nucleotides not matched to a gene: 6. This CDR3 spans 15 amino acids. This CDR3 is CASSFWQGASDTQYF. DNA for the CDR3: TGTGCCAGCAGTTTTTGGCAGGGGGCATCAGATACGCAGTATTTT.

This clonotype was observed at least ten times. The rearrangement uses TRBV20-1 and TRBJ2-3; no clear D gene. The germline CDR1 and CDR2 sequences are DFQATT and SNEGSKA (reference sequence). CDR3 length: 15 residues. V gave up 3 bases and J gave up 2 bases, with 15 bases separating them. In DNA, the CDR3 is TGCAGTGCTAGGGCCTTACCTGGGAACACAGATACGCAGTATTTT. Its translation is CSARALPGNTDTQYF.

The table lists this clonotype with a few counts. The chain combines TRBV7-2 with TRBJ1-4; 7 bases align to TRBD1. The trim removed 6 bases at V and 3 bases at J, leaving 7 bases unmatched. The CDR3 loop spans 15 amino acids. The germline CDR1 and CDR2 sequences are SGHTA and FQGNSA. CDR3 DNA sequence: TGTGCCAGCAGACCCTGGACAGGCTCTAATGAAAAACTGTTTTTT. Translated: CASRPWTGSNEKLFF.

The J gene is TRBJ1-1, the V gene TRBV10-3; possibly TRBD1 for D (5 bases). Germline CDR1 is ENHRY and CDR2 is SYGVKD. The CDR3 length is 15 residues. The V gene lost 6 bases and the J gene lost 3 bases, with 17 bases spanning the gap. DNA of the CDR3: TGTGCCATCAGGCAATACCACGGGGACGACACTGAAGCTTTCTTT. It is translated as CAIRQYHGDDTEAFF.

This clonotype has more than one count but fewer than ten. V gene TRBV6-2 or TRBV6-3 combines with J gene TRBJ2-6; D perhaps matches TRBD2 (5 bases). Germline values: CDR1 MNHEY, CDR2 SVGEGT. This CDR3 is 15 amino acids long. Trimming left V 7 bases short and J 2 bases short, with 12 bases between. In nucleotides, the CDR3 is TGTGCCAGCAAGATTGGAGGTCCTGGGGCCAACGTCCTGACTTTC. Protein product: CASKIGGPGANVLTF.

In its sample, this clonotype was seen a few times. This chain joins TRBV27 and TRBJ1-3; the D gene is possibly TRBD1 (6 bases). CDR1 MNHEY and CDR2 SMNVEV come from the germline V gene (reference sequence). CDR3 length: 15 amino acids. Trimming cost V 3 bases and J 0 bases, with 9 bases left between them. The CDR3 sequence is CASSFSQGSGNTIYF. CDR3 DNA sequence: TGTGCCAGCAGTTTCTCACAGGGCTCTGGAAACACCATATATTTT.

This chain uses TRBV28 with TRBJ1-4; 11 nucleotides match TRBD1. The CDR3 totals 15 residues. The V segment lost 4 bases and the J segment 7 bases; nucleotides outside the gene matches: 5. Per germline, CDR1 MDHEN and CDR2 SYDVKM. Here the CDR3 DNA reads TGTGCCAGCAGTTACCCGGGACAGGGGGGTGAAAAACTGTTTTTT. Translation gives CASSYPGQGGEKLFF.

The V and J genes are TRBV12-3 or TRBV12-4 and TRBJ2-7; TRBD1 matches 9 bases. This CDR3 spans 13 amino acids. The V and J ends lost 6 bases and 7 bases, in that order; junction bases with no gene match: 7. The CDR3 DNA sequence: TGTGCCAGCAGCGACAGGGGGTCGAGAGAGCAGTACTTC. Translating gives CASSDRGSREQYF.

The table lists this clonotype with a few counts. The CDR3 region has the DNA TGCAGTGCTGAGCTGAGGGCCAAAAACTATGGCTACACCTTC. It specifies CSAELRAKNYGYTF. This rearrangement joins TRBV20-1 to TRBJ1-2; D is uncertain. The CDR3 spans 14 residues. The V end lost 5 bases, the J end lost 2 bases, and 15 bases lay between the germline ends. Germline-derived CDR1 and CDR2 are DFQATT and SNEGSKA (reference sequence).

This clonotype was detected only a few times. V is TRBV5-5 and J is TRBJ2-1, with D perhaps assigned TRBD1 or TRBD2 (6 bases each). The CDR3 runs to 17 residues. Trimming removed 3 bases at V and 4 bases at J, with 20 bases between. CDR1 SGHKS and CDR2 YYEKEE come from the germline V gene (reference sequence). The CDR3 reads CASSWAGGGIIYNEQFF. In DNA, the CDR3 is TGTGCCAGCAGCTGGGCCGGGGGCGGAATCATATACAATGAGCAGTTCTTC.

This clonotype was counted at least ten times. In DNA form, the CDR3 reads TGTGCCAGCAGCTATGACAGCTATAATGAAAAACTGTTTTTT. Its protein product is CASSYDSYNEKLFF. The gene calls are TRBV7-2 and TRBJ1-4, with D perhaps TRBD1 (5 bases). This CDR3 has 14 residues. V was shortened by 4 bases and J by 4 bases, with 10 bases between the two germline ends. Germline-derived CDR1 and CDR2 are SGHTA and FQGNSA. The whole variable domain, remainder taken from reference TRBV7-2 and TRBJ1-4, is GAGVSQSPSNKVTEKGKDVELRCDPISGHTALYWYRQSLGQGLEFLIYFQGNSAPDKSGLPSDRFSAERTGGSVSTLTIQRTQQEDSAVYLCASSYDSYNEKLFFGSGTQLSVL.

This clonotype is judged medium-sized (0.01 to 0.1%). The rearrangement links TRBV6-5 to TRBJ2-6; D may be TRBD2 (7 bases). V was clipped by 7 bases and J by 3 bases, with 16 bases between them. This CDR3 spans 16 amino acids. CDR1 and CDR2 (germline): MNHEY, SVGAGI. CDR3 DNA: TGTGCCAGCACTGAGGGCGGGGGCAGTGGGGCCAACGTCCTGACTTTC. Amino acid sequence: CASTEGGGSGANVLTF.

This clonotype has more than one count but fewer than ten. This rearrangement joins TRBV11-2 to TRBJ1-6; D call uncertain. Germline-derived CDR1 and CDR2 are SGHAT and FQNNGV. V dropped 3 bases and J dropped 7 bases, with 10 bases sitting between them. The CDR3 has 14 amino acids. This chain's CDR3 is CASSFNTGNSPLHF. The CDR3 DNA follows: TGTGCCAGCAGCTTTAATACGGGAAATTCACCCCTCCACTTT.

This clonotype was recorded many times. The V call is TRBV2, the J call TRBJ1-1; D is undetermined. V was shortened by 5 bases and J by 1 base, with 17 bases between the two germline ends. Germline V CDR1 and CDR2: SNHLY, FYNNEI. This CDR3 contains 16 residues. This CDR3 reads CASSPSEVHENTEAFF. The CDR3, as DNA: TGTGCCAGCAGTCCCTCTGAGGTACACGAGAACACTGAAGCTTTCTTT.

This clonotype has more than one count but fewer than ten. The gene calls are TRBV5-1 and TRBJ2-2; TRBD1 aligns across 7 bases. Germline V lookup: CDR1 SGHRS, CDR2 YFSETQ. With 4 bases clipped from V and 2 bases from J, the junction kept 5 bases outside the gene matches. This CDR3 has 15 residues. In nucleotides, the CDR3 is TGCGCCAGCAGCCTGGGACAGCCCAACACCGGGGAGCTGTTTTTT. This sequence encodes CASSLGQPNTGELFF. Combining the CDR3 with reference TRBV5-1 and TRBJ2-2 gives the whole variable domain KAGVTQTPRYLIKTRGQQVTLSCSPISGHRSVSWYQQTPGQGLQFLFEYFSETQRNKGNFPGRFSGRQFSNSRSEMNVSTLELGDSALYLCASSLGQPNTGELFFGEGSRLTVL.

The CDR3 region is CSARVLPGGYTDTQYF. Written as DNA, the CDR3 is TGCAGTGCTAGAGTTTTGCCAGGGGGATACACAGATACGCAGTATTTT. This rearrangement joins TRBV20-1 to TRBJ2-3; TRBD1 matches 7 bases. Germline CDR1 is DFQATT and CDR2 is SNEGSKA (reference sequence). J was trimmed by 2 bases and V by 1 base; bases with no gene match: 9. The CDR3 extends over 16 amino acids.